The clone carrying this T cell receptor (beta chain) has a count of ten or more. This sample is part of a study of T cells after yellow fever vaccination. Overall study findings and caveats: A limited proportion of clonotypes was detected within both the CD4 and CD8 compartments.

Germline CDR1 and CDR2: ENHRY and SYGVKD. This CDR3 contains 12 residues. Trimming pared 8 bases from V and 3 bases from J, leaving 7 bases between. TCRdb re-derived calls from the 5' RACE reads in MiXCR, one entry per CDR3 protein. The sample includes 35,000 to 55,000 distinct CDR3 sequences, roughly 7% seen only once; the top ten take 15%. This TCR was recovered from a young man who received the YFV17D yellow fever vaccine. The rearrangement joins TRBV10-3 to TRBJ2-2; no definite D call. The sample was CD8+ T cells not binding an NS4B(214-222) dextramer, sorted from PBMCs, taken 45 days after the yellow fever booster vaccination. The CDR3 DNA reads TGTGCCATCCCCCGGGACACCGGGGAGCTGTTTTTT. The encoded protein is CAIPRDTGELFF.